Listed below are T cell receptor beta chains from one sample, sequenced in a study of sequential checkpoint blockade in melanoma. The repertoire was sequenced with immunoSEQ multiplex PCR; TCRdb's copy has only in-frame clones and lacks some. The data hold approximately 21,000 clones, with more than 70% observed a single time. The sample in question was CD8+ T cells sorted from blood (inferred from file names), obtained from a patient given nivolumab and ipilimumab in sequence. These receptors came from a human donor with melanoma. The CDR3 runs from the conserved cysteine through the conserved F or W. Each record gives: D gene, clone size, V gene, J gene, CDR3 DNA, CDR3 protein. The D gene is left open where the match is weak. Only some rows state a clone size, as once, few, many or a class for expanded clones.

.	.	TRBV5-1	TRBJ2-7	TGCGCCAGCAGCTCTACCTACGAGCAGTACTTC	CASSSTYEQYF
TRBD1	once	TRBV6-5	TRBJ2-7	TGTGCCAGCAGTTACGGACAGGGAACCTACGAGCAGTACTTC	CASSYGQGTYEQYF
.	.	TRBV19	TRBJ1-1	TGTGCCAGTAGTATAGTGCCAGGGCCGAACACTGAAGCTTTCTTT	CASSIVPGPNTEAFF
TRBD1	.	TRBV2	TRBJ1-2	TGTGCCAGCACTGTGACAGGGAACTATGGCTACACCTTC	CASTVTGNYGYTF
.	.	TRBV30	TRBJ1-1	TGTGCCTGGAGTGTACATGGGGTCCCCGGGGGCACTGAAGCTTTCTTT	CAWSVHGVPGGTEAFF
.	.	TRBV6-6	TRBJ2-7	TGTGCCAGCAGCTCGGTCGACACCTCCCCCTACGAGCAGTACTTC	CASSSVDTSPYEQYF
.	.	TRBV27	TRBJ1-1	TGTGCCAGCATTTTCGGCACTGAAGCTTTCTTT	CASIFGTEAFF
TRBD2	.	TRBV4-2	TRBJ2-7	TGTGCCAGCAGCCAAGTGGGGGGGTCAGATACTCCCTACGAGCAGTACTTC	CASSQVGGSDTPYEQYF
TRBD2	.	TRBV10-2	TRBJ2-7	TGCGCCAGCAGTGCGCGGGAGTTCTACGAGCAGTACTTC	CASSAREFYEQYF
TRBD1	.	TRBV10-3	TRBJ1-6	TGTGCCATCAGTGACCCGGACAGGGTAGAGAGCTCACCCCTCCACTTT	CAISDPDRVESSPLHF
.	.	TRBV7-8	TRBJ1-5	TGTGCCAGCAGCTTAGATGCAGGGATCAATCAGCCCCAGCATTTT	CASSLDAGINQPQHF
.	.	TRBV28	TRBJ1-3	TGTGCCAGCAGCGCCGGGACCTTCTTAGCGGTATCTGGAAACACCATATATTTT	CASSAGTFLAVSGNTIYF
.	.	TRBV30	TRBJ1-1	TGTGCCTGGAGTTTCATGAACACTGAAGCTTTCTTT	CAWSFMNTEAFF
TRBD1	.	TRBV7-8	TRBJ2-6	TGTGCCAGCAGCCAAGGGGACAGGGGGGAACCTGGGGCCAACGTCCTGACTTTC	CASSQGDRGEPGANVLTF
.	.	TRBV7-9	TRBJ1-1	TGTGCCAGCAGCGGGGATCAGGGTTCCACTGAAGCTTTCTTT	CASSGDQGSTEAFF
TRBD2	.	TRBV5-1	TRBJ2-5	TGCGCCAGCTTTCCGGGACTAGCGGGGGGTGAGACCCAGTACTTC	CASFPGLAGGETQYF
TRBD2	.	TRBV11-2	TRBJ2-1	TGTGCCAGCAGCGGAGGACTAGCGGGATACTTCAACGAGCAGTTCTTC	CASSGGLAGYFNEQFF
.	.	TRBV28	TRBJ2-7	TGTGCCAGCACGGACAGCCAGCCCTACGAGCAGTACTTC	CASTDSQPYEQYF
TRBD1	.	TRBV19	TRBJ1-1	TGTGCCAGTATCCCGGCCCCCGAGGGGGCGCGCACTGAAGCTTTCTTT	CASIPAPEGARTEAFF
.	.	TRBV5-6	TRBJ1-5	TGTGCCAGCAGCGGGCAGGCTAGCAATCAGCCCCAGCATTTT	CASSGQASNQPQHF
.	.	TRBV13	TRBJ2-7	TGTGCCAGCAGCTCAACAGGGAGCTCGGCGTACGAGCAGTACTTC	CASSSTGSSAYEQYF
.	.	TRBV6-1	TRBJ1-5	TGTGCCAGCAGTGGGGACAAATCTAGCAATCAGCCCCAGCATTTT	CASSGDKSSNQPQHF
.	few	TRBV7-9	TRBJ1-6	TGTGCCAGCAGCCCGGGGGGGGGTCCACCCCTCCACTTT	CASSPGGGPPLHF
TRBD1	.	TRBV19	TRBJ1-3	TGTGCCACCCCGACAGGGATAGGCTCTGGAAACACCATATATTTT	CATPTGIGSGNTIYF
TRBD2	.	TRBV7-9	TRBJ2-1	TGTGCCAGCAGCTTTAGTTCCAGCGGGGGGAACTACAATGAGCAGTTCTTC	CASSFSSSGGNYNEQFF
.	.	TRBV29-1	TRBJ1-2	TGCAGCGTTGAAGAAGGGGAAGGGGACTACTATGGCTACACCTTC	CSVEEGEGDYYGYTF
.	.	TRBV6-4	TRBJ1-1	TGTGCCAGCAGTGCCTTCTGGGGGGCTGAAGCTTTCTTT	CASSAFWGAEAFF
.	.	TRBV2	TRBJ1-5	TGTGCCAGCAGGCTACTTAATCAGCCCCAGCATTTT	CASRLLNQPQHF
.	.	TRBV11-2	TRBJ1-5	TGTGCCAGCAGCTTAGATAGCCACCCCAATCAGCCCCAGCATTTT	CASSLDSHPNQPQHF
.	few	TRBV14	TRBJ1-2	TGTGCCAGCAGCCAAGATCTTAGCTATGGCTACACCTTC	CASSQDLSYGYTF
.	once	TRBV10-2	TRBJ1-1	TGCGCCAGCAGCTCGGGACTTGAAGCTTTCTTT	CASSSGLEAFF
TRBD1	.	TRBV5-6	TRBJ1-4	TGTGCCAGCAGCTCGACAGGGGGCAGAACTAATGAAAAACTGTTTTTT	CASSSTGGRTNEKLFF
.	.	TRBV5-8	TRBJ1-1	TGTGCCAGCAGCTTCAGGGGATCCACTGAAGCTTTCTTT	CASSFRGSTEAFF